This T cell receptor beta chain came from a study of CD4 and CD8 cells across lung adenocarcinoma regions. V lost 2 bases and J lost 8, with 10 bases in between. CDR3 length equals 13 residues. The germline V gene encodes CDR1 SGHTA and CDR2 FQGNSA. Ten or more counts support this clonotype. Localized lung adenocarcinoma, a non-small cell lung cancer, affected the donors. One entry per CDR3 protein results from TCRdb running MiXCR on the PCR reads. The sample records over 20,000 distinct CDR3 sequences, around half being singletons. Sequenced input: CD8+ T cells from the center of a lung tumor. The chain combines TRBV7-2 with TRBJ2-1; a possible D gene is TRBD1 (5 bases). The TCR sequence derives from a female donor with lung adenocarcinoma. The CD4 and CD8 labels of this study may be unreliable. The chain's CDR3 is CASSLMGPDEQFF. DNA for the CDR3: TGTGCCAGCAGCTTAATGGGGCCCGATGAGCAGTTCTTC.